Listed here are 27 T cell receptor beta chains from one sample, sequenced in a study of blood T cell repertoires in COVID-19. Data came from immunoSEQ multiplex PCR; TCRdb stores just in-frame clones and leaves some out. The table lists under 300,000 clones, 70% to 90% of them singletons, with 2.2% in the top ten. The source material was peripheral blood. These receptors were collected from a young man who had recovered from COVID-19.

This chain uses TRBV11-2 with TRBJ1-1; no firm D call. V lost 4 bases and J lost 11, with 11 bases in between. Germline V lookup: CDR1 SGHAT, CDR2 FQNNGV. This CDR3 has 11 residues. The CDR3 loop is CASSSSTGAFF. CDR3 nucleotide sequence: TGTGCCAGCAGCTCCTCGACGGGGGCTTTCTTT.

This chain uses TRBV3-1 (or the pseudogene TRBV3-2) with TRBJ2-7; 9 nucleotides align to TRBD1. This CDR3 contains 16 residues. V gave up 3 bases and J gave up 2 bases; unmatched junction bases: 8. Germline V gene data show CDR1 as LGHDT and CDR2 as YNNKEL (reference sequence). DNA of the CDR3: TGTGCCAGCAGCCAGCATGGGGACAGGGCTCCCTACGAGCAGTACTTC. It codes for CASSQHGDRAPYEQYF.

The CDR3 sequence: CATIRQYGYTF. The DNA for the CDR3 is TGTGCCACGATTCGACAGTATGGCTACACCTTC. The V and J genes are TRBV24-1 and TRBJ1-2; possible D gene TRBD1, 5 bases. V was pared by 10 bases and J by 5 bases, with 10 bases between. The CDR3 totals 11 residues. The germline CDR1 and CDR2 sequences are KGHDR and SFDVKD.

This clone was seen a single time. V is TRBV11-3 and J is TRBJ1-1, with D possibly being TRBD1 (5 bases). The V gene's germline CDR1 is SGHNT and CDR2 YENEEA. Trimming left V 3 bases short and J 5 bases short, with 7 bases between. There are 12 residues in the CDR3. CDR3 in DNA: TGTGCCAGCAGCTTTTCAGGGACTGAAGCTTTCTTT. Protein: CASSFSGTEAFF. Looking up the rest from reference TRBV11-3 and TRBJ1-1 gives the full variable domain: EAGVVQSPRYKIIEKKQPVAFWCNPISGHNTLYWYLQNLGQGPELLIRYENEEAVDDSQLPKDRFSAERLKGVDSTLKIQPAELGDSAVYLCASSFSGTEAFFGQGTRLTVV.

This chain joins TRBV5-1 and TRBJ1-1; D is uncertain. The CDR3 sequence is 15 residues long. CDR1 SGHRS and CDR2 YFSETQ come from the germline V gene. The V end was cut by 6 bases, the J end by 5 bases, with 20 bases between. CDR3 DNA: TGCGCCAGCATCAACCCCGGACGGGGAGTAACTGAAGCTTTCTTT. Its protein is CASINPGRGVTEAFF.

J is TRBJ2-7 and V is TRBV5-5, with D perhaps TRBD2 (6 bases). The V end lost 0 bases, the J end lost 2 bases, and 15 bases lay between the germline ends. The CDR3 is 16 amino acids. The V gene's germline CDR1 is SGHKS and CDR2 YYEKEE (reference sequence). The CDR3: CASSLVGGGAPYEQYF. CDR3 nucleotide sequence: TGTGCCAGCAGCTTGGTTGGTGGAGGGGCCCCCTACGAGCAGTACTTC.

The V gene is TRBV10-3, the J gene TRBJ2-7, with a tentative D call TRBD1 (6 bases). The CDR3 is 15 residues long. V was clipped by 7 bases and J by 5 bases, with 21 bases between them. CDR1 and CDR2 from the germline V gene are ENHRY and SYGVKD. CDR3 amino acids: CAITPGDRSGHEQYF. The CDR3 coding sequence is TGTGCCATCACCCCCGGCGACAGGTCGGGCCACGAGCAGTACTTC.

The genes are TRBV6-6 and TRBJ2-7; perhaps TRBD1 as D (5 bases). The V end was cut by 2 bases, the J end by 2 bases, with 7 bases between. The CDR3 loop spans 13 amino acids. Germline V lookup: CDR1 MNHNY, CDR2 SVGAGI (reference sequence). As DNA, the CDR3 is TGTGCCAGCAGTTACAGGACAACCTACGAGCAGTACTTC. As protein: CASSYRTTYEQYF.

This clone was recorded a few times. The chain joins TRBV6-1 to TRBJ1-2, with a weak D call TRBD1 (5 bases). In germline, CDR1 is MNHNS, CDR2 SASEGT. The germline V and J ends were trimmed by 0 bases and 6 bases, with 14 bases remaining between them. There are 15 residues in the CDR3. DNA for the CDR3: TGTGCCAGCAGTGAAGCTGCAGGGAAAATCGATGGCTACACCTTC. Translating it yields CASSEAAGKIDGYTF.

The chain links TRBV7-9 to TRBJ1-4, with 8 bases that match TRBD1. J was trimmed by 5 bases and V by 5 bases; bases with no gene match: 7. Germline V gives CDR1 SEHNR, CDR2 FQNEAQ (reference sequence). The length of the CDR3 is 15 residues. CDR3 DNA: TGTGCCAGCAGCCACTCGGGGACAGGAAATGAAAAACTGTTTTTT. Protein sequence: CASSHSGTGNEKLFF. The full variable domain, in which reference TRBV7-9 and TRBJ1-4 provide the parts outside the CDR3, is DTGVSQNPRHKITKRGQNVTFRCDPISEHNRLYWYRQTLGQGPEFLTYFQNEAQLEKSRLLSDRFSAERPKGSFSTLEIQRTEQGDSAMYLCASSHSGTGNEKLFFGSGTQLSVL.

This chain links TRBV24-1 with TRBJ2-3; D uncertain. Per the germline V gene, CDR1 is KGHDR and CDR2 is SFDVKD. Trimming left V 4 bases short and J 1 base short, with 11 bases between. The CDR3 contains 15 residues. The CDR3 loop reads CATSDGISGTDTQYF. The CDR3 DNA reads TGTGCCACCAGTGACGGTATATCGGGCACAGATACGCAGTATTTT.

This clone has just a few counts. The genes are TRBV19 and TRBJ1-2, with 8 bases identical to TRBD1. The trim removed 3 bases at V and 4 bases at J, leaving 10 bases unmatched. The CDR3 loop spans 16 amino acids. Germline CDR1 and CDR2: LNHDA and SQIVND (reference sequence). CDR3 in DNA: TGTGCCAGTAGTATCTCAAGGGGAACAGGGGGCTATGGCTACACCTTC. It yields the protein CASSISRGTGGYGYTF.

The chain is built from TRBV5-6 and TRBJ2-7; TRBD1 agrees at 9 bases. The J segment lost 3 bases and the V segment lost 4 bases, leaving 5 bases of the junction unmatched. The CDR3 length is 14 residues. CDR1 SGHDT and CDR2 YYEEEE come from the germline V gene. The CDR3 loop is CASSLGTGLYEQYF. The CDR3 region has the DNA TGTGCCAGCAGCCTAGGGACAGGGCTCTACGAGCAGTACTTC.

The J gene is TRBJ2-5, the V gene TRBV5-5; D gene ambiguous. V was cut by 4 bases and J by 10 bases, with 17 bases left in between. Germline V gene lookup returns CDR1 SGHKS and CDR2 YYEKEE (reference sequence). The CDR3 is 13 amino acids. In DNA, the CDR3 is TGTGCCAGCAGCCAATTTTCCGATACGGGCCAGTACTTC. Translation gives CASSQFSDTGQYF.

The CDR3 spells CATSRDLGWRGGTYNEQFF. CDR3 nucleotides: TGTGCCACCAGCAGAGATCTAGGATGGCGGGGGGGGACCTACAATGAGCAGTTCTTC. The rearrangement links TRBV15 to TRBJ2-1, with 9 nucleotides matching TRBD2. This CDR3 has 19 amino acids. The V and J ends lost 0 bases and 2 bases, in that order; junction bases with no gene match: 11. Germline V CDR1 and CDR2: LNHNV, YYDKDF (reference sequence).

The chain has TRBV27 and TRBJ1-3; perhaps TRBD1 as D (5 bases). V shed 4 bases and J shed 0 bases, with 19 bases lying between them. Germline V gene data show CDR1 as MNHEY and CDR2 as SMNVEV (reference sequence). This CDR3 contains 18 residues. The CDR3, as DNA: TGTGCCAGCAGTTGCGATGACAGATCCCAGCCCTCTGGAAACACCATATATTTT. Amino acids: CASSCDDRSQPSGNTIYF.

The chain carries TRBV30 and TRBJ1-1; D is uncertain. Per the germline V gene, CDR1 is GTSNPN and CDR2 is SVGIG (reference sequence). CDR3 length: 16 amino acids. With 0 bases removed from V and 3 bases from J, the gap between germline ends came to 17 bases. In DNA form, the CDR3 reads TGTGCCTGGAGTGTACCCCGGTCTAGCTGGTACACTGAAGCTTTCTTT. Residues: CAWSVPRSSWYTEAFF.

The chain carries TRBV5-1 and TRBJ1-3; TRBD1 is a possible D gene (5 bases). This CDR3 spans 15 amino acids. CDR1 is SGHRS and CDR2 is YFSETQ in the germline V gene. V shed 4 bases and J shed 3 bases, with 14 bases lying between them. This chain's CDR3 is CASSPEGSDGNTIYF. CDR3 nucleotides: TGCGCCAGCAGCCCGGAGGGGTCTGATGGAAACACCATATATTTT.

The gene calls are TRBV3-1 (or the pseudogene TRBV3-2) and TRBJ2-5, with D possibly TRBD1 on 5 matching bases. The CDR3 runs to 17 residues. CDR1 is LGHDT and CDR2 is YNNKEL in the germline V gene (reference sequence). V was clipped by 0 bases and J by 5 bases, with 19 bases between them. CDR3: CASSQDLGRAIWETQYF. The DNA for the CDR3 is TGTGCCAGCAGCCAAGATTTGGGGCGCGCTATATGGGAGACCCAGTACTTC.

The J gene is TRBJ1-1, the V gene TRBV30; 8 nucleotides line up with TRBD1. This CDR3 comprises 13 residues. With V trimmed by 6 bases and J by 3 bases, 6 bases remained unmatched. CDR1 and CDR2 (germline): GTSNPN, SVGIG (reference sequence). CDR3 nucleotide sequence: TGTGCCTGCTCGCAGGGGGCTCACACTGAAGCTTTCTTT. Amino acid sequence: CACSQGAHTEAFF.

This chain joins TRBV18 and TRBJ1-3; D remains unclear. There are 15 residues in the CDR3. CDR1 and CDR2 from the germline V gene are KGHSH and LQKENI. V was trimmed by 1 base and J by 0 bases, leaving 7 bases between them. CDR3 in DNA: TGTGCCAGCTCACCACAACGGAGCTCTGGAAACACCATATATTTT. Protein sequence: CASSPQRSSGNTIYF.

The rearrangement uses TRBV10-1 and TRBJ1-1, with 8 bases matching TRBD1. This CDR3 comprises 14 residues. The V segment lost 6 bases and the J segment 2 bases; nucleotides outside the gene matches: 5. Germline assignment: CDR1 WNHNN and CDR2 SYGVQD (reference sequence). DNA for the CDR3: TGCGCCAGCAGGTCAGGGGGCTCAAACACTGAAGCTTTCTTT. This gives the protein CASRSGGSNTEAFF.

The genes are TRBV6-4 and TRBJ1-1, with D unclear. Germline CDR1 MRHNA, CDR2 SNTAGT. CDR3 size: 15 residues. With 7 bases removed from V and 1 base from J, the gap between germline ends came to 16 bases. CDR3 sequence: CASKARDTTNTEAFF. The CDR3 DNA is TGTGCCAGCAAGGCGAGGGATACCACGAACACTGAAGCTTTCTTT.

V gene TRBV5-1 combines with J gene TRBJ2-5; 8 nucleotides match TRBD1. V lost 3 bases to trimming and J lost 1 base; unmatched junction nucleotides: 2. From germline, CDR1 is SGHRS and CDR2 YFSETQ. The CDR3 has 14 amino acids. CDR3 in amino acids: CASSSGQGQETQYF. CDR3 bases: TGCGCCAGCAGCTCCGGACAGGGCCAAGAGACCCAGTACTTC.

J is TRBJ1-1 and V is TRBV9; D remains ambiguous. Trimming took off 1 base at V and 0 bases at J, with 10 bases between the two ends. Germline loops: CDR1 SGDLS, CDR2 YYNGEE. The CDR3 covers 15 residues. CDR3 loop: CASSVLQSMNTEAFF. The CDR3 region has the DNA TGTGCCAGCAGCGTACTACAGTCGATGAACACTGAAGCTTTCTTT.

The rearrangement uses TRBV5-6 and TRBJ1-2; D call uncertain. Trimming stripped 0 bases from V and 6 bases from J, with 15 bases between. The CDR3 has 15 amino acids. From germline, CDR1 is SGHDT and CDR2 YYEEEE. The CDR3 coding sequence is TGTGCCAGCAGCTTGGTTGGACTACCTGGCCATGGCTACACCTTC. This translates into CASSLVGLPGHGYTF.

This chain connects TRBV2 to TRBJ2-7; D is unclear. This CDR3 contains 11 residues. In germline, CDR1 is SNHLY, CDR2 FYNNEI. Deletions cut 6 bases from V and 3 bases from J, with 6 bases between. For the CDR3, the DNA is TGTGCCAGCAGCCCTCGCTACGAGCAGTACTTC. Its translation: CASSPRYEQYF. Full variable domain (remainder filled in from reference TRBV2 and TRBJ2-7): EPEVTQTPSHQVTQMGQEVILRCVPISNHLYFYWYRQILGQKVEFLVSFYNNEISEKSEIFDDQFSVERPDGSNFTLKIRSTKLEDSAMYFCASSPRYEQYFGPGTRLTVT.